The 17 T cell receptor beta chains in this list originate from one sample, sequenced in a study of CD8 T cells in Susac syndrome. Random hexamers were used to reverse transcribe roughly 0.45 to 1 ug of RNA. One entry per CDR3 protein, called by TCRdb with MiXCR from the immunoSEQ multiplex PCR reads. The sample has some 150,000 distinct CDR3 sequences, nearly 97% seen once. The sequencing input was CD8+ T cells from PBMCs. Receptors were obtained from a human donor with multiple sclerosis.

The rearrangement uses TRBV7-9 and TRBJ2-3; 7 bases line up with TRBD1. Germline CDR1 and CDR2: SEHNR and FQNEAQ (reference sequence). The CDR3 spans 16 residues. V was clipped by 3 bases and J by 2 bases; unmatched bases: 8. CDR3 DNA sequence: TGTGCCAGCAGCTTTGCGCAGGGGGAAAACACAGATACGCAGTATTTT. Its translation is CASSFAQGENTDTQYF. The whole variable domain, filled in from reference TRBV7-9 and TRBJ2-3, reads DTGVSQNPRHKITKRGQNVTFRCDPISEHNRLYWYRQTLGQGPEFLTYFQNEAQLEKSRLLSDRFSAERPKGSFSTLEIQRTEQGDSAMYLCASSFAQGENTDTQYFGPGTRLTVL.

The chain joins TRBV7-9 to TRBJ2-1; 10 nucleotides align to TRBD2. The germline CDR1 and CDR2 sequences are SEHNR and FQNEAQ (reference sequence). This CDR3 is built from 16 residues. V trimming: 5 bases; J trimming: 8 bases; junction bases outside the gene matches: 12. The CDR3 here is CASSPKRGGTIHEQFF. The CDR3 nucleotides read TGTGCCAGCAGCCCCAAGCGGGGGGGAACTATTCATGAGCAGTTCTTC.

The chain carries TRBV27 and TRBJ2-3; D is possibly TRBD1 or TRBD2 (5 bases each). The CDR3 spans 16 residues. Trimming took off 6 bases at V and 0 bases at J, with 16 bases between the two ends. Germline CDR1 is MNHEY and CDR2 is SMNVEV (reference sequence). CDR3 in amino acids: CASSDRDGTSTDTQYF. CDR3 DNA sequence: TGTGCCAGCAGCGACCGGGACGGCACTAGCACAGATACGCAGTATTTT.

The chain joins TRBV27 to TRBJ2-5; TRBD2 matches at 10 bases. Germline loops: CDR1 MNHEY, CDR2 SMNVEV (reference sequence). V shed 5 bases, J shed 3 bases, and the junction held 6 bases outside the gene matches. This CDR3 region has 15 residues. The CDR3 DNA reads TGTGCCAGCAGTCCAAGGACTAGCGGTGAAGAGACCCAGTACTTC. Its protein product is CASSPRTSGEETQYF.

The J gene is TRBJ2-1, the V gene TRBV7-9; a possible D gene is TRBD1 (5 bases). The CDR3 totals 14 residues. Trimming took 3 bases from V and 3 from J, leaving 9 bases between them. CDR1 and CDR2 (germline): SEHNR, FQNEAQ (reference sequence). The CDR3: CASSFPGIYNEQFF. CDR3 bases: TGTGCCAGCAGCTTCCCAGGGATCTACAATGAGCAGTTCTTC. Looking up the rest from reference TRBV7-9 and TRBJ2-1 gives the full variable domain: DTGVSQNPRHKITKRGQNVTFRCDPISEHNRLYWYRQTLGQGPEFLTYFQNEAQLEKSRLLSDRFSAERPKGSFSTLEIQRTEQGDSAMYLCASSFPGIYNEQFFGPGTRLTVL.

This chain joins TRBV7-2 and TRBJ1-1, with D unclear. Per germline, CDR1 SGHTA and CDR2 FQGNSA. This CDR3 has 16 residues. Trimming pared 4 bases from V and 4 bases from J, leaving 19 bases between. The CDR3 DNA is TGTGCCAGCAGCTCCTCCGGGTGGGCGACGGGCACTGAAGCTTTCTTT. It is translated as CASSSSGWATGTEAFF.

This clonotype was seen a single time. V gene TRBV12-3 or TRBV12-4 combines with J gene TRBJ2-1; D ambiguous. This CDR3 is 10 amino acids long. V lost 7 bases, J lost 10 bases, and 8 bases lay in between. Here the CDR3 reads CASMNWEQFF. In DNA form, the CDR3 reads TGTGCCAGCATGAATTGGGAGCAGTTCTTC.

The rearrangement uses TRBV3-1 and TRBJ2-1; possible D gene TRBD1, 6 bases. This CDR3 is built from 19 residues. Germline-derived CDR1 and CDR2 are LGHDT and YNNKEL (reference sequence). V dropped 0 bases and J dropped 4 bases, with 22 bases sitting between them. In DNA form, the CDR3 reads TGTGCCAGCAGCCAAGACTTCCCGGGTTCCGAAGGGGGTTACAATGAGCAGTTCTTC. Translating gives CASSQDFPGSEGGYNEQFF.

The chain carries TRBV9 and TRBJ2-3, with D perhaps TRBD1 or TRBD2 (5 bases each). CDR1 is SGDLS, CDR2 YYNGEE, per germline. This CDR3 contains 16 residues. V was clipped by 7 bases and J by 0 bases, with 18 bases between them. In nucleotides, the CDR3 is TGTGCCAGCGGACGGAGTGGGACCACGAGCACAGATACGCAGTATTTT. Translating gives CASGRSGTTSTDTQYF.

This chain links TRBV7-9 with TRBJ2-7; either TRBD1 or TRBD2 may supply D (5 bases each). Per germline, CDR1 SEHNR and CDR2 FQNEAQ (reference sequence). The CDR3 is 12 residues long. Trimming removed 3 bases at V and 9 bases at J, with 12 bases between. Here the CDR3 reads CASSLRGRGQYV. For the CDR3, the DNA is TGTGCCAGCAGCTTGAGGGGAAGGGGGCAGTACGTC.

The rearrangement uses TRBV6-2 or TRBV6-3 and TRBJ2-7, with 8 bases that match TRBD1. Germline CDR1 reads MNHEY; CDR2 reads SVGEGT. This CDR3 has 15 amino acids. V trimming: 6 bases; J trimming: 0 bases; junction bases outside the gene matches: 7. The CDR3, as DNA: TGTGCCAGCAGAGCCTGGGACAGGCCCTCCTACGAGCAGTACTTC. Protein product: CASRAWDRPSYEQYF.

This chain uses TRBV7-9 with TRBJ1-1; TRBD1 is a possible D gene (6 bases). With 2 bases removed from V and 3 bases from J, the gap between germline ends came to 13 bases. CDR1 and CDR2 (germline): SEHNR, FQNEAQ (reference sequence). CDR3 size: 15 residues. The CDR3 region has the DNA TGTGCCAGCAGCTTAACAGGGTCGGGGGACACTGAAGCTTTCTTT. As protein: CASSLTGSGDTEAFF.

This chain's CDR3 is CATSRDRAVWSLDTQYF. CDR3 nucleotide sequence: TGTGCCACCAGCAGGGACCGGGCTGTCTGGTCATTGGATACGCAGTATTTT. The chain couples TRBV15 to TRBJ2-3, with D hard to call. V was clipped by 3 bases and J by 6 bases, with 22 bases between them. Germline V gives CDR1 LNHNV, CDR2 YYDKDF (reference sequence). The CDR3 sequence is 17 residues long. The whole variable domain, filled in from reference TRBV15 and TRBJ2-3, reads DAMVIQNPRYQVTQFGKPVTLSCSQTLNHNVMYWYQQKSSQAPKLLFHYYDKDFNNEADTPDNFQSRRPNTSFCFLDIRSPGLGDTAMYLCATSRDRAVWSLDTQYFGPGTRLTVL.

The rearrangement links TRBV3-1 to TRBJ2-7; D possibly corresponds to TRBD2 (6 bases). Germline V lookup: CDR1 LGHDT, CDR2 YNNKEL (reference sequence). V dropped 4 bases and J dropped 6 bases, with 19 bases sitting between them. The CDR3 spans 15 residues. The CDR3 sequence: CASSPSWDWGGEQYV. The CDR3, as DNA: TGTGCCAGCAGCCCCTCCTGGGACTGGGGTGGCGAGCAGTACGTC.

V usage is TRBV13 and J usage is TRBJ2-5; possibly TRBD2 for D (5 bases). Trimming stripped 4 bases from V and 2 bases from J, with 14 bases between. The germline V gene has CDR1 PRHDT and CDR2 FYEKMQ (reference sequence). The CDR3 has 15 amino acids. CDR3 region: CASSSGPGVQETQYF. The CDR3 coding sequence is TGTGCCAGCAGCTCAGGCCCCGGGGTGCAAGAGACCCAGTACTTC.

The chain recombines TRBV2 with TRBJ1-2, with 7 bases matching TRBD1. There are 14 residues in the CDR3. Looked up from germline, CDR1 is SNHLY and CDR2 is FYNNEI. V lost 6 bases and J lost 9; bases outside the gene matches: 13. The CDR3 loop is CASSQGQEGRRYTF. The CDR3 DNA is TGTGCCAGCAGCCAAGGACAGGAGGGAAGACGCTACACCTTC.

CDR3 protein: CASSPKDRKRYGYTF. As DNA, the CDR3 is TGTGCCAGCAGTCCAAAGGACAGGAAACGGTATGGCTACACCTTC. The chain couples TRBV27 to TRBJ1-2, with 7 bases aligning to TRBD1. Trimming took 5 bases from V and 5 from J; bases not matched to a gene: 11. This CDR3 is built from 15 residues. From germline, CDR1 is MNHEY and CDR2 SMNVEV (reference sequence).